The clone carrying this T cell receptor (beta chain) was seen more than once but under ten times. The antigen is unknown. This entry is derived from a study of T-cell reconstitution after alpha-beta-depleted transplantation in children. Study-level points and caveats: Several hundred expanded graft clones reportedly gave rise to the alpha-beta T cells present about two months after transplant. A year post-transplant, T-cell counts and diversity derived mostly from newly produced T cells. Some patients owed their high day-60 TCRbeta diversity to surviving recipient T cells and thymic progenitors.

Library preparation (for TCRbeta) was performed with unique molecular identifiers. Via MiXCR, TCRdb re-called the PCR reads, giving one row per CDR3 protein. The sample records about 980,000 distinct CDR3 sequences, around 30% being singletons. After removal of 2 bases from V and 1 base from J, the junction contained 1 base not matched to a gene. The CDR3 runs 14 residues. Germline lookup yields CDR1 SGHRS and CDR2 YFSETQ. The receptor was derived from a boy in the first two years of life who had a stem cell transplant for SCID, so the T cells may come from the graft donor. The V call is TRBV5-1, the J call TRBJ2-5; TRBD2 aligns across 8 bases. Here the sequenced sample was PBMCs, mostly from graft donor cells, taken 360 days after TCRalphabeta/CD19-depleted stem cell transplant. CDR3 in amino acids: CASSFSGAQETQYF. For the CDR3, the DNA is TGCGCCAGCAGCTTTAGCGGGGCCCAAGAGACCCAGTACTTC.